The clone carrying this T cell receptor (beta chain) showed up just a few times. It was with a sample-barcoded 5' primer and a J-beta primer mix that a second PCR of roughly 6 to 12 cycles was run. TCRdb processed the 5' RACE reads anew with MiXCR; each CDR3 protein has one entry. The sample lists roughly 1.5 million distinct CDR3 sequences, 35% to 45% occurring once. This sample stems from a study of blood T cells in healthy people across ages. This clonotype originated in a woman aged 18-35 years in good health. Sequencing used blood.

The CDR3 loop reads CSARLAGEYNEQFF. As DNA, the CDR3 is TGCAGTGCTAGACTAGCGGGCGAGTACAATGAGCAGTTCTTC. V and J are TRBV20-1 and TRBJ2-1; 8 bases line up with TRBD2. The CDR3 totals 14 residues. J gave up 4 bases and V 2 bases, and 4 bases lay outside the gene matches. Germline CDR1 is DFQATT and CDR2 is SNEGSKA (reference sequence).